The next 9 T cell receptor beta chains were all read from a single sample in a study of T cell responses to AZD1222 COVID-19 vaccine. Measured with immunoSEQ multiplex PCR; TCRdb has only the in-frame clones, and not every one. The table includes about 150,000 clones, 85% to 90% detected once. The specimen was peripheral blood, collected on day 0 of AZD1222 vaccination. These receptors originate from an adult in good health.

This chain joins TRBV7-3 and TRBJ2-1; the D gene could be TRBD1 or TRBD2 (6 bases each). CDR1 is SGHTA and CDR2 is FQGTGA in the germline V gene. This CDR3 has 16 amino acids. Trimming took 5 bases from V and 8 from J, leaving 22 bases between them. For the CDR3, the DNA is TGTGCCAGCAGCACCTCTGGGGGGCCGGTCGTCTATGAGCAGTTCTTC. It yields the protein CASSTSGGPVVYEQFF. Looking up the rest from reference TRBV7-3 and TRBJ2-1 gives the full variable domain: GAGVSQTPSNKVTEKGKYVELRCDPISGHTALYWYRQSLGQGPEFLIYFQGTGAADDSGLPNDRFFAVRPEGSVSTLKIQRTERGDSAVYLCASSTSGGPVVYEQFFGPGTRLTVL.

The J gene is TRBJ2-7, the V gene TRBV15; 7 bases line up with TRBD1. CDR3 length: 18 amino acids. V shed 0 bases, J shed 2 bases, and the junction held 13 bases outside the gene matches. Looked up from germline, CDR1 is LNHNV and CDR2 is YYDKDF (reference sequence). CDR3 DNA: TGTGCCACCAGCAGAGAAAAGGGGGCGCAAGGAAGACCCTACGAGCAGTACTTC. Translated, it gives CATSREKGAQGRPYEQYF.

The CDR3 DNA reads TGTGCCGTCCGAGCCGGGGGGGCGGGCACCGGGGAGCTGTTTTTT. Translating it yields CAVRAGGAGTGELFF. The rearrangement joins TRBV6-5 to TRBJ2-2; 8 nucleotides agree with TRBD2. V was clipped by 11 bases and J by 4 bases; unmatched bases: 12. The CDR3 has 15 residues. Germline lookup yields CDR1 MNHEY and CDR2 SVGAGI.

The chain joins TRBV7-9 to TRBJ1-1; tentative D call: TRBD1 (6 bases). The CDR3 runs 16 residues. V lost 1 base to trimming and J lost 8 bases, with 20 bases between them. CDR1 is SEHNR and CDR2 is FQNEAQ in the germline V gene (reference sequence). The CDR3 coding sequence is TGTGCCAGCAGCTTAGTGATTGCCGGGACATCAGACGAAGCTTTCTTT. Protein: CASSLVIAGTSDEAFF. Filled out from reference TRBV7-9 and TRBJ1-1, the complete variable domain reads DTGVSQNPRHKITKRGQNVTFRCDPISEHNRLYWYRQTLGQGPEFLTYFQNEAQLEKSRLLSDRFSAERPKGSFSTLEIQRTEQGDSAMYLCASSLVIAGTSDEAFFGQGTRLTVV.

J is TRBJ1-3 and V is TRBV7-2, with D perhaps matching TRBD1 (5 bases). The CDR3 covers 17 residues. V was pared by 3 bases and J by 0 bases, with 15 bases between. Germline V gene data show CDR1 as SGHTA and CDR2 as FQGNSA. CDR3 DNA sequence: TGTGCCAGCAGCTTTCCTAAGAGGGGTGCCTCTGGAAACACCATATATTTT. Amino acid sequence: CASSFPKRGASGNTIYF.

V is TRBV27 and J is TRBJ1-6; D is possibly TRBD1 (6 bases). This CDR3 is 17 amino acids long. Germline CDR1 reads MNHEY; CDR2 reads SMNVEV (reference sequence). V dropped 6 bases and J dropped 6 bases, with 21 bases sitting between them. CDR3 nucleotide sequence: TGTGCCAGCAGATCCGCGGAGGGGGGCTTGGGTAATTCACCCCTCCACTTT. Translation gives CASRSAEGGLGNSPLHF.

This chain uses TRBV24-1 with TRBJ2-7, with D uncertain. The CDR3 length is 14 residues. The V gene's germline CDR1 is KGHDR and CDR2 SFDVKD. V lost 5 bases, J lost 5 bases, and 15 bases lay in between. The CDR3 is CATSVRTGPHEQYV. DNA for the CDR3: TGTGCCACCAGTGTTCGGACCGGGCCACACGAGCAGTACGTC.

The chain recombines TRBV12-3 or TRBV12-4 with TRBJ1-2, with D perhaps matching TRBD1 (6 bases). Trimming shortened V by 7 bases and J by 6 bases, and 12 bases separated the two germline ends. The CDR3 length is 12 residues. The CDR3 spells CASNGGLDGYTF. CDR3 coding DNA: TGTGCCAGCAATGGGGGCTTAGATGGCTACACCTTC.

J is TRBJ2-3 and V is TRBV7-3, with D unresolved. This CDR3 has 14 residues. Between the trimmed V and J ends, which lost 2 bases and 6 bases, there was a span of 12 bases. CDR1 is SGHTA and CDR2 is FQGTGA in the germline V gene. The DNA for the CDR3 is TGTGCCAGCAGCTTATCCGGGCCACGGGATACGCAGTATTTT. As protein: CASSLSGPRDTQYF.